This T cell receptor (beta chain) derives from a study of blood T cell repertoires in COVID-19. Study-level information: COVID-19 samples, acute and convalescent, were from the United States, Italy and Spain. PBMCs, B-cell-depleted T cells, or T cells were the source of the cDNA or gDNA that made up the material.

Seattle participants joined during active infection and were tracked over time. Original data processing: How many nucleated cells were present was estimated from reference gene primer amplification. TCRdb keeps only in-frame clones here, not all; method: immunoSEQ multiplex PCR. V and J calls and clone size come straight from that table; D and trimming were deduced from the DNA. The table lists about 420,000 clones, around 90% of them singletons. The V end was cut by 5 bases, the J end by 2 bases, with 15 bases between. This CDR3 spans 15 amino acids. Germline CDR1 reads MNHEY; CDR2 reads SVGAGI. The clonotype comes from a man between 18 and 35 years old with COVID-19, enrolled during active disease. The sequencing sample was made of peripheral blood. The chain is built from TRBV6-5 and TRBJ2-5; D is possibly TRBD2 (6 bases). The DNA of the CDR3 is TGTGCCAGCAGTCCTCGGGGCCGGGGGCAAGAGACCCAGTACTTC. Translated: CASSPRGRGQETQYF.